This T cell receptor (beta chain) was recorded in a study of T cells expressing NK-cell markers. CDR1 and CDR2 from the germline V gene are SGHVS and FQNEAQ. CDR3 size: 16 residues. The TCR beta cDNA came from 5'RACE template switching with UMIs. TCRdb re-called the 5' RACE reads and shows each CDR3 protein once, DNA omitted. The table gives approximately 380,000 distinct CDR3 sequences; the top ten clones make up over 4% of it. This chain connects TRBV7-8 to TRBJ2-1; the TCRdb D gene call, TRBD1, has no DNA to confirm it. Sequenced material: blood T cells: a sorted CD56 or NKG2C T cell subset, CD4+ or CD8+ T cells, or bulk PBMC T cells (not recorded which). The sequence came from a man aged 18-70 years in good health. CDR3: CASSSRTGGRYNEQFF.